A single sample is the source of the 26 T cell receptor beta chains below, sequenced in a study of T cell repertoires in cytomegalovirus infection. The antigens these receptors bind are not known. MiXCR was run by TCRdb on the reads, yielding one entry per CDR3 protein. The sample holds some 50,000 distinct CDR3 sequences, 20% to 25% seen once. The sequences come from CD8+ T cells from cultured PBMCs, collected from culture after CMV antigen stimulation. These receptors all come from a human donor in good health (CMV status not recorded). Some clones in this sample may be carry-over from other donors' samples.

The CDR3 protein is CASSLLEASGRTTDTQYF. CDR3 sequence (DNA): TGCGCCAGCAGCCTTTTAGAGGCTAGCGGGAGGACGACAGATACGCAGTATTTT. The chain is built from TRBV4-1 and TRBJ2-3; 11 positions match TRBD2. In germline, CDR1 is MGHRA, CDR2 YSYEKL. Trimming cost V 4 bases and J 3 bases; bases outside gene matches: 12. CDR3 length: 18 amino acids.

Here the CDR3 reads CASSQDAGEGYTDTQYF. The DNA for the CDR3 is TGCGCCAGCAGCCAAGATGCGGGAGAAGGGTACACAGATACGCAGTATTTT. The gene calls are TRBV4-1 and TRBJ2-3, with 7 bases fitting TRBD2. CDR3 length: 17 residues. Germline CDR1 reads MGHRA; CDR2 reads YSYEKL. After removal of 0 bases from V and 2 bases from J, the junction contained 8 bases not matched to a gene.

J is TRBJ2-5 and V is TRBV29-1; D uncertain. The CDR3 is made up of 14 amino acids. The V gene's germline CDR1 is SQVTM and CDR2 ANQGSEA. Trimming took off 4 bases at V and 5 bases at J, with 17 bases between the two ends. The chain's CDR3 is CSVAGQGSVETQYF. CDR3 bases: TGCAGCGTTGCCGGTCAAGGAAGTGTGGAGACCCAGTACTTC.

The gene calls are TRBV7-9 and TRBJ2-5; D is unclear. The length of the CDR3 is 13 residues. Germline CDR1 and CDR2: SEHNR and FQNEAQ (reference sequence). The ends were cut back, 1 base at V and 3 bases at J, with 6 bases in the middle. CDR3 DNA: TGTGCCAGCAGCTTAGATGGGGAAGAGACCCAGTACTTC. It translates to CASSLDGEETQYF.

This clonotype was picked up a small number of times. The chain has TRBV7-9 and TRBJ1-1; D is possibly TRBD1 (5 bases). The V gene lost 2 bases and the J gene lost 10 bases, with 11 bases spanning the gap. The CDR3 is made up of 12 amino acids. The germline V gene encodes CDR1 SEHNR and CDR2 FQNEAQ (reference sequence). The DNA of the CDR3 is TGTGCCAGCAGCTTATTGGGGGGAAGAGCTTTCTTT. Translated, it gives CASSLLGGRAFF.

In this sample, this clonotype turned up many times. The CDR3 here is CASSERDLSRNEQYF. The CDR3 DNA sequence: TGTGCCAGCTCGGAAAGAGATCTATCGAGGAACGAGCAGTACTTC. This chain uses TRBV7-2 with TRBJ2-7, with D unclear. The CDR3 has 15 amino acids. Trimming pared 8 bases from V and 5 bases from J, leaving 22 bases between. From germline, CDR1 is SGHTA and CDR2 FQGNSA.

The table lists this clonotype with a few counts. This chain links TRBV7-2 with TRBJ1-1; maybe TRBD1 (6 bases). Trimming left V 2 bases short and J 4 bases short, with 26 bases between. The CDR3 contains 19 residues. Germline-derived CDR1 and CDR2 are SGHTA and FQGNSA. The CDR3 region has the DNA TGTGCCAGCAGCTTAATTTGCTGCAGGGGCGAGTTTCCGGCCACTGAAGCTTTCTTT. It specifies CASSLICCRGEFPATEAFF.

The chain uses TRBV6-5 and TRBJ2-5, with D hard to call. The CDR3 has 13 residues. Trimming removed 5 bases at V and 5 bases at J, with 12 bases between. Germline CDR1 reads MNHEY; CDR2 reads SVGAGI. CDR3 bases: TGTGCCAGCAGTCAGCTCGAGGAGGAGACCCAGTACTTC. Its protein is CASSQLEEETQYF.

The chain carries TRBV7-9 and TRBJ2-7; D unclear. The V and J ends lost 3 bases and 3 bases respectively, with 6 bases between them. In germline, CDR1 is SEHNR, CDR2 FQNEAQ (reference sequence). This CDR3 has 12 residues. This CDR3 is CASSFNLYEQYF. CDR3 nucleotide sequence: TGTGCCAGCAGCTTCAACCTCTACGAGCAGTACTTC.

Ten or more counts support this clonotype. V usage is TRBV19 and J usage is TRBJ2-1; 12 nucleotides agree with TRBD2. Looked up from germline, CDR1 is LNHDA and CDR2 is SQIVND (reference sequence). CDR3 size: 15 residues. Trimming cost V 2 bases and J 7 bases; bases outside gene matches: 3. The CDR3: CASSILAGGLNEQFF. DNA of the CDR3: TGTGCCAGTAGTATACTAGCGGGAGGGCTTAATGAGCAGTTCTTC.

The rearrangement joins TRBV5-5 to TRBJ1-2, with D hard to call. Trimming stripped 2 bases from V and 5 bases from J, with 10 bases between. The CDR3 is 13 residues long. Germline V CDR1 and CDR2: SGHKS, YYEKEE (reference sequence). For the CDR3, the DNA is TGTGCCAGCAGCTTTGGACCGGCTTATGGCTACACCTTC. Translating it yields CASSFGPAYGYTF.

This clonotype was seen more than once but under ten times. CDR3 sequence reads: CASSRRDKVSHEQYF. CDR3 sequence (DNA): TGTGCCAGCAGCCGACGGGACAAGGTCAGTCACGAGCAGTACTTC. This chain links TRBV7-4 with TRBJ2-7, with D possibly matching TRBD1 (6 bases). V dropped 5 bases and J dropped 5 bases, with 19 bases sitting between them. Germline V gene data show CDR1 as SGHVT and CDR2 as SQSDAQ. This CDR3 has 15 amino acids.

The genes are TRBV7-2 and TRBJ2-5, with D maybe TRBD1 (5 bases). Germline V gene lookup returns CDR1 SGHTA and CDR2 FQGNSA. This CDR3 contains 15 residues. Trimming left V 1 base short and J 5 bases short, with 14 bases between. The CDR3 region has the DNA TGTGCCAGCAGCTTAGGGGCAGGGCGTATGGAGACCCAGTACTTC. Translation: CASSLGAGRMETQYF. The full variable domain, rest sourced from reference TRBV7-2 and TRBJ2-5, is GAGVSQSPSNKVTEKGKDVELRCDPISGHTALYWYRQSLGQGLEFLIYFQGNSAPDKSGLPSDRFSAERTGGSVSTLTIQRTQQEDSAVYLCASSLGAGRMETQYFGPGTRLLVL.

CDR3 coding DNA: TGTGCCAGCAGCTTAGAACTAGTCCCGGGCCACGAGCAGTACTTC. This codes for CASSLELVPGHEQYF. The chain recombines TRBV7-6 with TRBJ2-7; a weak D match, TRBD2 (5 bases). Trimming removed 1 base from V and 5 bases from J, with 15 bases in between. The CDR3 covers 15 residues. Germline V CDR1 and CDR2: SGHVS, FNYEAQ.

The chain recombines TRBV6-2 or TRBV6-3 with TRBJ1-2; 9 bases are shared with TRBD1. CDR3 size: 15 residues. Germline V gene lookup returns CDR1 MNHEY and CDR2 SVGEGT. J gave up 4 bases and V 0 bases, and 3 bases lay outside the gene matches. The CDR3 loop is CASSYSVTGGYGYTF. As DNA, the CDR3 is TGTGCCAGCAGTTACTCCGTGACAGGGGGCTATGGCTACACCTTC.

This clonotype was counted at least ten times. The rearrangement links TRBV7-9 to TRBJ1-6; D call uncertain. With 2 bases removed from V and 3 bases from J, the gap between germline ends came to 8 bases. The CDR3 loop spans 15 amino acids. Looked up from germline, CDR1 is SEHNR and CDR2 is FQNEAQ (reference sequence). DNA of the CDR3: TGTGCCAGCAGCTTACTGACCCTCTATAATTCACCCCTCCACTTT. This sequence encodes CASSLLTLYNSPLHF.

This clonotype occurred a few times. The chain combines TRBV7-2 with TRBJ1-1, with TRBD1 matching over 7 bases. CDR1 and CDR2 from the germline V gene are SGHTA and FQGNSA. The CDR3 has 15 amino acids. V lost 2 bases and J lost 2; bases outside the gene matches: 5. The CDR3 DNA is TGTGCCAGCAGCTTAAAGGGACAGACAAACACTGAAGCTTTCTTT. This sequence encodes CASSLKGQTNTEAFF.

The rearrangement joins TRBV6-2 or TRBV6-3 to TRBJ2-7; D assignment may be TRBD1 or TRBD2 (5 bases each). The V end was cut by 2 bases, the J end by 2 bases, with 13 bases between. This CDR3 region has 15 residues. Germline V lookup: CDR1 MNHEY, CDR2 SVGEGT. CDR3 bases: TGTGCCAGCAGTTACGGCCGGGGCCTTACCTACGAGCAGTACTTC. Translated: CASSYGRGLTYEQYF.

This clonotype appeared a few times. The chain uses TRBV27 and TRBJ2-5; no firm D call. V gave up 5 bases and J gave up 7 bases, with 14 bases separating them. Germline V gene data show CDR1 as MNHEY and CDR2 as SMNVEV (reference sequence). This CDR3 has 13 residues. In DNA, the CDR3 is TGTGCCAGCAGTGTCGACCTAGGCGGGACCCAGTACTTC. It encodes CASSVDLGGTQYF.

The chain recombines TRBV28 with TRBJ2-5, with 10 bases lining up with TRBD2. Germline values: CDR1 MDHEN, CDR2 SYDVKM. Trimming at V came to 5 bases and at J to 4 bases, leaving 10 bases not matched to a gene. The CDR3 covers 16 residues. CDR3 sequence reads: CASSRSLAGQRETQYF. CDR3 DNA sequence: TGTGCCAGCAGTAGGTCACTAGCGGGACAACGAGAGACCCAGTACTTC.

This chain connects TRBV7-6 to TRBJ2-5; D gene uncertain. Trimming pared 5 bases from V and 0 bases from J, leaving 10 bases between. CDR3 length equals 14 residues. Germline CDR1 and CDR2: SGHVS and FNYEAQ. CDR3 coding DNA: TGTGCCAGCAGCCCAACACTGAACCAAGAGACCCAGTACTTC. It is translated as CASSPTLNQETQYF.

This clonotype turned up a few times. This chain links TRBV5-5 with TRBJ2-5; perhaps TRBD1 as D (7 bases). V lost 4 bases and J 4 bases, leaving 17 bases between the germline ends. The CDR3 consists of 15 residues. Germline CDR1 is SGHKS and CDR2 is YYEKEE (reference sequence). The CDR3 DNA reads as TGTGCCAGCAGCCTATCAGGGGGAGGATTAGAGACCCAGTACTTC. Translation gives CASSLSGGGLETQYF.

This sequence joins TRBV7-2 and TRBJ1-4; D is unclear. The V and J ends lost 7 bases and 0 bases respectively, with 12 bases between them. Germline-derived CDR1 and CDR2 are SGHTA and FQGNSA. The CDR3 covers 15 residues. CDR3 nucleotide sequence: TGTGCCAGCAAGAGGAGCCCTGCAACTAATGAAAAACTGTTTTTT. Translated, it gives CASKRSPATNEKLFF.

The V call is TRBV12-3 or TRBV12-4, the J call TRBJ1-2; 8 bases map to TRBD1. The CDR3 loop spans 14 amino acids. V lost 4 bases, J lost 5 bases, and 6 bases stayed unmatched. The CDR3 DNA is TGTGCCAGCAGTTCCACGGACAGGGTATATGGCTACACCTTC. Translating gives CASSSTDRVYGYTF.

V is TRBV6-4 and J is TRBJ2-5, with D maybe TRBD2 (6 bases). The CDR3 spans 13 residues. The ends were cut back, 6 bases at V and 2 bases at J, with 10 bases in the middle. Germline V CDR1 and CDR2: MRHNA, SNTAGT. The CDR3 sequence is CASSAGPQETQYF. CDR3 sequence (DNA): TGTGCCAGCAGCGCGGGACCACAAGAGACCCAGTACTTC.

Ten or more counts support this clonotype. The gene calls are TRBV7-2 and TRBJ1-3, with a possible D match to TRBD1 (6 bases). Germline V gene lookup returns CDR1 SGHTA and CDR2 FQGNSA. Between the trimmed V and J ends, which lost 5 bases and 3 bases, there was a span of 14 bases. The CDR3 runs to 15 residues. The CDR3, as DNA: TGTGCCAGCAGCCAGACTGTAGGGGGTGGAAACACCATATATTTT. Residues: CASSQTVGGGNTIYF.